This T cell receptor (beta chain) was observed in a study of blood T cell repertoires in COVID-19. Trimming took 1 base from V and 7 from J; bases not matched to a gene: 3. The CDR3 consists of 14 residues. CDR1 is SGHRS, CDR2 YFSETQ, per germline. Assay used: immunoSEQ multiplex PCR; TCRdb lists only in-frame clones, some missing. The sample has roughly 100,000 clones, around 89% seen once. This TCR was recovered from a woman aged 60-75 years with acute or convalescent COVID-19. This chain joins TRBV5-1 and TRBJ2-1, with 9 nucleotides matching TRBD1. Sequencing input: peripheral blood. CDR3 loop: CASSLYRGRNEQFF. CDR3 DNA sequence: TGCGCCAGCAGCTTGTACAGGGGGCGGAATGAGCAGTTCTTC.